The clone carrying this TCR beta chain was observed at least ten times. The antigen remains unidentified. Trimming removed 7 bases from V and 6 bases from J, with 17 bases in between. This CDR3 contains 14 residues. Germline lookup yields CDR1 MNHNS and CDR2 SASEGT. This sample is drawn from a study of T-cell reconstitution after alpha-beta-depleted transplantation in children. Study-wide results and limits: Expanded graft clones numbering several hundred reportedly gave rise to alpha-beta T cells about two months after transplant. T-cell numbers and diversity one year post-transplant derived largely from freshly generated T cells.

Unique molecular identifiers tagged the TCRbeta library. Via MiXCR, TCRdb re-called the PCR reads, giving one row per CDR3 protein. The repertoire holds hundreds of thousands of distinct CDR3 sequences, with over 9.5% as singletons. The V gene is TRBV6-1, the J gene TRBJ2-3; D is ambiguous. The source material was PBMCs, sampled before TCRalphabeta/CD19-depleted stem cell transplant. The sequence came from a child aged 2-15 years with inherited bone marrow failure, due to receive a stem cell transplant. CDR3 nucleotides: TGTGCCAGCACCGAGGCCTCGGGTCGGGATACGCAGTATTTT. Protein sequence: CASTEASGRDTQYF.